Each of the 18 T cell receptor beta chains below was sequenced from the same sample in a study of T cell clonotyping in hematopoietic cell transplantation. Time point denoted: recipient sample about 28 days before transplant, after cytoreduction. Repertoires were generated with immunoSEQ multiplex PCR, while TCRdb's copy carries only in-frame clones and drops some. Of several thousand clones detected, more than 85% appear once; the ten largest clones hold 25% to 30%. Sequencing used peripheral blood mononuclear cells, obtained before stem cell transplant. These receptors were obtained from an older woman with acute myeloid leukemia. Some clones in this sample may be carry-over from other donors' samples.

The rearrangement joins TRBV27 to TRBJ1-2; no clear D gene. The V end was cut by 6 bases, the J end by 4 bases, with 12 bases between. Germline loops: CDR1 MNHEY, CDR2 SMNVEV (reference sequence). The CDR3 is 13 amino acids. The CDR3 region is CASRLTRGYGYTF. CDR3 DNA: TGTGCCAGCAGGCTAACCCGGGGCTATGGCTACACCTTC.

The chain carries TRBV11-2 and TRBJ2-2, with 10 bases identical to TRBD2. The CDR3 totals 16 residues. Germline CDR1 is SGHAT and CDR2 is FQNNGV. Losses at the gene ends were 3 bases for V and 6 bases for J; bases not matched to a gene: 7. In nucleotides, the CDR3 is TGTGCCAGCAGCTTTCCTAGCGGGAGCCTTTCCGGGGAGCTGTTTTTT. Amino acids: CASSFPSGSLSGELFF.

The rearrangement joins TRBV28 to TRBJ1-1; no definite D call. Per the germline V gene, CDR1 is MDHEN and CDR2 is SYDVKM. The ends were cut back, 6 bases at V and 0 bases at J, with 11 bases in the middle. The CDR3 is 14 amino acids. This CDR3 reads CASSPQHMNTEAFF. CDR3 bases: TGTGCCAGCAGCCCACAGCATATGAACACTGAAGCTTTCTTT.

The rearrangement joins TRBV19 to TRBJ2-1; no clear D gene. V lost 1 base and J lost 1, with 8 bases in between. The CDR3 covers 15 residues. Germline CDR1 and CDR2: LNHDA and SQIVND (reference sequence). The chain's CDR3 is CASSIVGPSYNEQFF. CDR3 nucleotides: TGTGCCAGTAGTATAGTAGGGCCGTCCTACAATGAGCAGTTCTTC.

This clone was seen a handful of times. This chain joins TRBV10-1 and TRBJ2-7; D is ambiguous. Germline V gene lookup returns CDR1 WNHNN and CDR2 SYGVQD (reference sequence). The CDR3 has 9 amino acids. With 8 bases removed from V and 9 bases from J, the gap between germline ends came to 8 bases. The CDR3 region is CASELGQYV. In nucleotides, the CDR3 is TGCGCCAGCGAGCTGGGGCAGTACGTC.

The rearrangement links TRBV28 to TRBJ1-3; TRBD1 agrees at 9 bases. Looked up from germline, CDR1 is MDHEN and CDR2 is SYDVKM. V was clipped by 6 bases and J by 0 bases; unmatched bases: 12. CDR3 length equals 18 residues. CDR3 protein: CASSRLGQGIYSGNTIYF. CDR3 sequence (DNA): TGTGCCAGCAGCAGACTAGGACAGGGGATTTACTCTGGAAACACCATATATTTT.

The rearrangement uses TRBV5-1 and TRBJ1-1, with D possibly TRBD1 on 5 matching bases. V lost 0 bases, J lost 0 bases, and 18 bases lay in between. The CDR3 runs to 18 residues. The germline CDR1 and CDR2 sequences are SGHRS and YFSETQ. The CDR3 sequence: CASSLGRGSKSMNTEAFF. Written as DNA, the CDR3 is TGCGCCAGCAGCTTGGGTCGGGGGTCGAAGAGTATGAACACTGAAGCTTTCTTT.

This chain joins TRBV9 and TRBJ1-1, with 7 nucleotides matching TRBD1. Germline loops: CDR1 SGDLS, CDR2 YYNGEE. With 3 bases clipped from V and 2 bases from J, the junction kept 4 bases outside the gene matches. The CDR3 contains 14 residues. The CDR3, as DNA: TGTGCCAGCAGCGGACAGGGATTTAACACTGAAGCTTTCTTT. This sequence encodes CASSGQGFNTEAFF.

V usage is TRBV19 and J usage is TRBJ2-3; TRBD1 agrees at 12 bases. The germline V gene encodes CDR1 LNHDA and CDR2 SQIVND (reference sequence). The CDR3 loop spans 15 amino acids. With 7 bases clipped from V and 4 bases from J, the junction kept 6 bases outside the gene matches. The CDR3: CASMRDRGRPDTQYF. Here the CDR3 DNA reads TGTGCCAGTATGAGGGACAGGGGGCGCCCAGATACGCAGTATTTT. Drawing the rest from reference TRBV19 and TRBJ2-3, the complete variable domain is DGGITQSPKYLFRKEGQNVTLSCEQNLNHDAMYWYRQDPGQGLRLIYYSQIVNDFQKGDIAEGYSVSREKKESFPLTVTSAQKNPTAFYLCASMRDRGRPDTQYFGPGTRLTVL.

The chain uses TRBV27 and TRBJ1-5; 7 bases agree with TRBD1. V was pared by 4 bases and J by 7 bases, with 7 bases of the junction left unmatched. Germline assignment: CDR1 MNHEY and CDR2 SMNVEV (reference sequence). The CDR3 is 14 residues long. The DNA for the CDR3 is TGTGCCAGCAGTTCCGAGGGGGCGGGGCAGCCCCAGCATTTT. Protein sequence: CASSSEGAGQPQHF.

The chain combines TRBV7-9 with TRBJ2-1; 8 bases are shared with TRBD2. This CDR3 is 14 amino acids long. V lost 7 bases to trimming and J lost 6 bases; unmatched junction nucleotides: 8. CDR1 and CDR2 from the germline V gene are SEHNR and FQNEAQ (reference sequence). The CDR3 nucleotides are TGTGCCAGCATGGGACTAGTCATCAGCAATGAGCAGTTCTTC. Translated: CASMGLVISNEQFF.

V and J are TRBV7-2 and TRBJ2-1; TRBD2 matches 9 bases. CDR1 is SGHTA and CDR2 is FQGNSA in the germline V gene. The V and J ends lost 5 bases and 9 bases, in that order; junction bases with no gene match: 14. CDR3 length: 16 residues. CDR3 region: CASSPGRGGRAFEQFF. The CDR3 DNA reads TGTGCCAGCAGCCCAGGGCGGGGCGGGAGGGCCTTTGAGCAGTTCTTC.

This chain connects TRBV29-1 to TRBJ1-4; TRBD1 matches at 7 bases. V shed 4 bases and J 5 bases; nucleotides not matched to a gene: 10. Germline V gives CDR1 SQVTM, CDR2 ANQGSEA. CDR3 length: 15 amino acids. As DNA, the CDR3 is TGCAGCGTTGCCTTGGGGGGACAGTTAAATGAAAAACTGTTTTTT. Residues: CSVALGGQLNEKLFF.

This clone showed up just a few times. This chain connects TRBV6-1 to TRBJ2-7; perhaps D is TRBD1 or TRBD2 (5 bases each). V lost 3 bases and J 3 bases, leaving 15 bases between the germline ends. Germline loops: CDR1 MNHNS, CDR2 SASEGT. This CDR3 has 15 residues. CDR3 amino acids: CASSEGPTRGYEQYF. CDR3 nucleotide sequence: TGTGCCAGCAGTGAGGGGCCGACGAGGGGCTACGAGCAGTACTTC.

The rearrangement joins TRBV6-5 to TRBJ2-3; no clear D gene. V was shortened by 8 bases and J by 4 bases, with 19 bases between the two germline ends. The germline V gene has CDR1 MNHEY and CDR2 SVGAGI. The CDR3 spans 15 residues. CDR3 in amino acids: CASGPRGPSADTQYF. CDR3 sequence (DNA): TGTGCCAGCGGGCCCCGCGGACCTAGTGCAGATACGCAGTATTTT.

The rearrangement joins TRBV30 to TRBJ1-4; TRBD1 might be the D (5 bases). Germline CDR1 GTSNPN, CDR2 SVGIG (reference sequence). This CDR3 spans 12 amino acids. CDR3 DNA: TGTGGTCGGGACGAGGGCCTCGGAAAACTGTTTTTT. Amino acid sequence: CGRDEGLGKLFF.

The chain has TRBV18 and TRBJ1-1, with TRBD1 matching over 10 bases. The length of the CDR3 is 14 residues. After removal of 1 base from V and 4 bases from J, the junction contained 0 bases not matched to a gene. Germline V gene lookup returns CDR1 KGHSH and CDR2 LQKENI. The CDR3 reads CASSPRTGGTEAFF. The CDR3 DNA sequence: TGTGCCAGCTCACCACGGACAGGGGGCACTGAAGCTTTCTTT.

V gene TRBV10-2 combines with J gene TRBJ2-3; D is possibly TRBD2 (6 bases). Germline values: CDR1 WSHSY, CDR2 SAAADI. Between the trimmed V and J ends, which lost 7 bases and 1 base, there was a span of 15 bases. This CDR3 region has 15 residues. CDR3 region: CASTRGGAGTDTQYF. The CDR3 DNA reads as TGCGCCAGCACCAGAGGAGGGGCGGGCACAGATACGCAGTATTTT.